The rows below give T cell receptor beta chains drawn from one sample of a study of cytomegalovirus exposure and HLA in healthy donors. Sequenced by immunoSEQ multiplex PCR; TCRdb stores in-frame clones only, minus some. The repertoire holds approximately 160,000 clones, with 64% as singletons. The sequencing sample was made of PBMCs. These TCRs come from a woman in her twenties or thirties in good health and CMV-seropositive. Both conserved end residues are part of each CDR3. Each record gives: J gene, clone size, V gene, D gene, CDR3 DNA, CDR3 protein. A D gene is named only where the DNA matches it firmly. Not every row has a clone size; where given, it reads once, few, many or a size class.

TRBJ1-2	-	TRBV9	-	TGTGCCAGCAGTGCAAGAAGCCTCACCGGCTACACCTTC	CASSARSLTGYTF
TRBJ2-3	-	TRBV5-4	-	TGTGCCAGCAGCCGAGGGCAGGGGTTCGCAGATACGCAGTATTTT	CASSRGQGFADTQYF
TRBJ2-2	once	TRBV28	-	TGTGCCAGCAGTTTAAGTAGGACAATCGCCGGGGAGCTGTTTTTT	CASSLSRTIAGELFF
TRBJ2-7	-	TRBV6-1	TRBD1	TGTGCCAGCAGGGGGCCGGAGACAGGGTCTTACGAGCAGTACTTC	CASRGPETGSYEQYF
TRBJ2-2	once	TRBV6-5	-	TGTGCCAGCAGCGGGATTGACGGGGAGCTGTTTTTT	CASSGIDGELFF
TRBJ2-7	-	TRBV10-3	TRBD2	TGTGCCATCAGAGAAAGCGGGAGGGCCGGCGAGCAGTACTTC	CAIRESGRAGEQYF
TRBJ2-7	-	TRBV30	-	TGTGCCTGGAGTGTACAGGTCCACAGCCCCTACGAGCAGTACTTC	CAWSVQVHSPYEQYF
TRBJ1-5	-	TRBV25-1	-	TGTGCCAGCAGTGAATCTGGGGCCAATCAGCCCCAGCATTTT	CASSESGANQPQHF
TRBJ2-7	few	TRBV9	-	TGTGCCAGCAGCCCGCGGACAGACTACGAGCAGTACTTC	CASSPRTDYEQYF
TRBJ2-2	-	TRBV5-1	-	TGCGCCAGCAGCTTTGGAGATACGAGAGACGCCGGGGAGCTGTTTTTT	CASSFGDTRDAGELFF
TRBJ1-2	-	TRBV4-1	TRBD1	TGCGCCAGCAGCTCCACCCGCTGGACAGGGGGCGAAGGCTACACCTTC	CASSSTRWTGGEGYTF
TRBJ2-7	-	TRBV7-6	-	TGTGCCAGCAGCTTAGGGGGGCGGTCCGAGCAGTACTTC	CASSLGGRSEQYF
TRBJ1-1	few	TRBV7-9	-	TGTGCCAGCAGCCCCGTGTGGGGCGACGCGAACACTGAAGCTTTCTTT	CASSPVWGDANTEAFF
TRBJ1-3	-	TRBV11-3	-	TGTGCCAGCAGCTTTTCCGCCCTTAGCGGGGCAGGGGGAAACACCATATATTTT	CASSFSALSGAGGNTIYF
TRBJ2-7	-	TRBV19	TRBD2	TGTGCCAGTAGTATGACTAGCGGGCCCTACGAGCAGTACTTC	CASSMTSGPYEQYF
TRBJ2-1	few	TRBV29-1	-	TGCAGCGTACGCCCCGGGACACAAGCCGGTCAGTTCTTC	CSVRPGTQAGQFF
TRBJ2-5	-	TRBV15	-	TGTGCCACCAGCTCAGACCGGGGCCAAGAGACCCAGTACTTC	CATSSDRGQETQYF
TRBJ1-2	-	TRBV5-1	TRBD1	TGCGCCAGCAGAGCCGGGACAGGGGTAGGCTACACCTTC	CASRAGTGVGYTF
TRBJ2-2	-	TRBV11-3	-	TGTGCCAGCAGCTTGGCTATCGGGACCGGGGAGCTGTTTTTT	CASSLAIGTGELFF
TRBJ1-5	-	TRBV28	-	TGTGCCAGCAGACGGACAGGCAATCAGCCCCAGCATTTT	CASRRTGNQPQHF
TRBJ2-1	-	TRBV27	-	TGTGCCAGCAGTTCCTCCCGGGGTCACAATGAGCAGTTCTTC	CASSSSRGHNEQFF
TRBJ2-5	-	TRBV15	-	TGTGCCACCAGCCCCACTCCTTCCCTAGAGACCCAGTACTTC	CATSPTPSLETQYF
TRBJ2-7	-	TRBV20-1	-	TGCAGTGCTAGCCCGGGGTACGAGCAGTACTTC	CSASPGYEQYF
TRBJ1-6	-	TRBV10-3	TRBD1	TGTGCCATCAGCCCCCTAATCCCGGGACAGGGTAATTCACCCCTCCACTTT	CAISPLIPGQGNSPLHF
TRBJ2-3	-	TRBV7-8	-	TGTGCCAGCAGCCAAAGGTGGACAGCCTCTATTAGCACAGATACGCAGTATTTT	CASSQRWTASISTDTQYF
TRBJ2-5	-	TRBV6-6	TRBD2	TGTGCCAGCAGTTACGCTAGCGGGCTCCAAGAGACCCAGTACTTC	CASSYASGLQETQYF
TRBJ1-2	-	TRBV2	TRBD1	TGTGCCAGAGAAACAAGGGGGCCGAAATTC	CARETRGPKF
TRBJ1-2	-	TRBV6-4	TRBD1	TGTGCCAGCAGTGAACAGGGGCTTGGTGGCTACACCTTC	CASSEQGLGGYTF
TRBJ2-5	-	TRBV28	-	TGTGCCAGCAGTTTATGGAGCGGTCGAGTCTCCCAGTACTTC	CASSLWSGRVSQYF
TRBJ2-7	few	TRBV11-3	TRBD1	TGTGCCAGCAGCTTAGGTTTCGGGGACAGCTCCTACGAGCAGTACTTC	CASSLGFGDSSYEQYF
TRBJ2-1	-	TRBV5-1	TRBD2	TGCGCCAGCAGCCCAAGCGGGGTCTCCTACAATGAGCAGTTCTTC	CASSPSGVSYNEQFF
TRBJ1-6	-	TRBV6-1	-	TGTGCCAGCAGTGAACCGGTTAAGGGGCTGCGGTCACCCCTCCACTTT	CASSEPVKGLRSPLHF
TRBJ1-3	-	TRBV30	-	TGTGCCTGGAGTTACAGCTCTGGAAACGCCATATATTTT	CAWSYSSGNAIYF
TRBJ1-5	few	TRBV5-1	TRBD1	TGCGCCAGCAGCCCGGGGGACAGAGTCAATCAGCCCCAGCATTTT	CASSPGDRVNQPQHF
TRBJ2-5	few	TRBV5-1	-	TGCGCCAGCAGCTTTCGGGGAGCGGCTAGCGCGCAAGAGACCCAGTACTTC	CASSFRGAASAQETQYF
TRBJ1-1	-	TRBV20-1	TRBD1	TGCAGGGGACAGGGGGGCACTGAAGCTTTCTTT	CRGQGGTEAFF
TRBJ1-2	-	TRBV19	-	TGTGCCAGTAGGAGCAGGGAAGTGGAGAATGGCTACACCTTC	CASRSREVENGYTF
TRBJ2-1	few	TRBV5-1	-	TGCGCCAGCAGCTTGTCACGAGTCGCCTACAATGAGCAGTTCTTC	CASSLSRVAYNEQFF
TRBJ1-6	-	TRBV5-1	TRBD1	TGCGCCAGCAGCTCCGACAGGGGTAGTTCACCCCTCCACTTT	CASSSDRGSSPLHF
TRBJ2-4	-	TRBV6-5	TRBD1	TGTGCCAGCAGTTCGGGACAGACAAAAAACATTCAGTACTTC	CASSSGQTKNIQYF
TRBJ2-1	few	TRBV27	-	TGTGCCAGCAGGACACAGGGATACAATGAGCAGTTCTTC	CASRTQGYNEQFF
TRBJ1-4	-	TRBV6-5	-	TGTGCCAGCAGTTACTTCGCAGGGAGGGCTGAAAAACTGTTTTTT	CASSYFAGRAEKLFF
TRBJ2-7	few	TRBV6-5	-	TGTGCCCGACGACTAACAGGGTCGTCCACCTACGAGCAGTACTTC	CARRLTGSSTYEQYF
TRBJ1-2	few	TRBV15	-	TGTGCCACCAGCACCCCACTTGGTAACTATGGCTACACCTTC	CATSTPLGNYGYTF